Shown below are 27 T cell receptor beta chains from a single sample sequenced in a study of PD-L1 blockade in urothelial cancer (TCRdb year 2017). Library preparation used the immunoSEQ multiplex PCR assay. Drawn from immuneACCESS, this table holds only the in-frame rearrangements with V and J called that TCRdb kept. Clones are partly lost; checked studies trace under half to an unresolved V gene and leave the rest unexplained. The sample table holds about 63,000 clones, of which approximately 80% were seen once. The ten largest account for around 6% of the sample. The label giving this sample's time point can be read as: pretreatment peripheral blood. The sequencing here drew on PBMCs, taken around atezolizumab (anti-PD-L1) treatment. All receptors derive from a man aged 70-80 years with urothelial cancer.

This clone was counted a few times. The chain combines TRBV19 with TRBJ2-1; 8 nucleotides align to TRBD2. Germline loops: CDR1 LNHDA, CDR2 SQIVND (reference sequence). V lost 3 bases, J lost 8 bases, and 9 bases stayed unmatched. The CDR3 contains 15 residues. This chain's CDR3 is CASSISSGGWYEQFF. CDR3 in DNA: TGTGCCAGTAGTATCTCCAGCGGGGGCTGGTATGAGCAGTTCTTC.

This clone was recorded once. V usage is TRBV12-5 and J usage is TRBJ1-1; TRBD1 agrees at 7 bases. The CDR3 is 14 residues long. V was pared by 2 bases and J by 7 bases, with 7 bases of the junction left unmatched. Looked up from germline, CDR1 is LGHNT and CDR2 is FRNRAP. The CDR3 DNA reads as TGTGCTAGTGGTTTGATTATAGGGGACAGTGAAGCTTTCTTT. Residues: CASGLIIGDSEAFF. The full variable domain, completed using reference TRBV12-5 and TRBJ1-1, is DARVTQTPRHKVTEMGQEVTMRCQPILGHNTVFWYRQTMMQGLELLAYFRNRAPLDDSGMPKDRFSAEMPDATLATLKIQPSEPRDSAVYFCASGLIIGDSEAFFGQGTRLTVV.

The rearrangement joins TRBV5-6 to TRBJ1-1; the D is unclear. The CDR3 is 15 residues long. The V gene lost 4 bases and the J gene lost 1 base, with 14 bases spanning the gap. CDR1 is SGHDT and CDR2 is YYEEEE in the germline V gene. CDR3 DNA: TGTGCCAGCAGCAACCGGGGTTCGAGGAACACTGAAGCTTTCTTT. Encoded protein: CASSNRGSRNTEAFF.

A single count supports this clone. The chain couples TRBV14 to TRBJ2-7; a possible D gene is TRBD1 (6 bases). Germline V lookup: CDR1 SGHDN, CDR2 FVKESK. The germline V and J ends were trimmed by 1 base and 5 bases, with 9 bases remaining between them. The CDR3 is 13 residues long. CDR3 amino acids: CASSQVGAHEQYF. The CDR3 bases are TGTGCCAGCAGCCAAGTGGGGGCCCACGAGCAGTACTTC.

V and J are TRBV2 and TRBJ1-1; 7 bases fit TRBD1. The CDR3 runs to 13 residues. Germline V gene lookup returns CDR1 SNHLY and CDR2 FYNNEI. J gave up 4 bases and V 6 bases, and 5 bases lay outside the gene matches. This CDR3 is CASSAGQSTEAFF. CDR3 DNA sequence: TGTGCCAGCAGCGCGGGACAGAGCACTGAAGCTTTCTTT.

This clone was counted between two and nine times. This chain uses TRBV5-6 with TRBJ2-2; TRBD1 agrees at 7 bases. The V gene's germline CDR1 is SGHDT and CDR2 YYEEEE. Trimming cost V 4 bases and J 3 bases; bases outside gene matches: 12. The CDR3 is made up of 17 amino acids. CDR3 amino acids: CASSKRTGVIDTGELFF. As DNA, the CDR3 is TGTGCCAGCAGCAAACGTACAGGGGTTATAGACACCGGGGAGCTGTTTTTT.

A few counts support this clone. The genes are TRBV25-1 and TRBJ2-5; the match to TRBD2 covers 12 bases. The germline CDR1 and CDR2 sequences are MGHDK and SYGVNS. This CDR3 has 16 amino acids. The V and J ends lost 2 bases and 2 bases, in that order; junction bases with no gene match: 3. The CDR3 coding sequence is TGTGCCAGCAGTGAAGGGACTAGCGGGTTACAAGAGACCCAGTACTTC. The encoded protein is CASSEGTSGLQETQYF. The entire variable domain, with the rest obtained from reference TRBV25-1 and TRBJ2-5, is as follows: EADIYQTPRYLVIGTGKKITLECSQTMGHDKMYWYQQDPGMELHLIHYSYGVNSTEKGDLSSESTVSRIRTEHFPLTLESARPSHTSQYLCASSEGTSGLQETQYFGPGTRLLVL.

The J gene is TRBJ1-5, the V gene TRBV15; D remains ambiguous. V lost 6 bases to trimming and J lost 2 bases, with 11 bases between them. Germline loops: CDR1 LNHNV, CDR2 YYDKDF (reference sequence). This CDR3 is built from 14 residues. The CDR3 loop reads CATSIGEGNQPQHF. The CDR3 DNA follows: TGTGCCACCAGTATCGGGGAAGGCAATCAGCCCCAGCATTTT.

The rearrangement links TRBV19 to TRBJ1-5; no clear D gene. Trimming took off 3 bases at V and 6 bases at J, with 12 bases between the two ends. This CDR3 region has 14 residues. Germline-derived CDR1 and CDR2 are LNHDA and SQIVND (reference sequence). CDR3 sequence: CASSITGVGQPQHF. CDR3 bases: TGTGCCAGTAGTATTACGGGTGTGGGTCAGCCCCAGCATTTT.

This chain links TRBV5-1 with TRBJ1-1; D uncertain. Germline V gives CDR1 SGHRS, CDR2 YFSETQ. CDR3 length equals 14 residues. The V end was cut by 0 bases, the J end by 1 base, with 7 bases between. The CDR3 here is CASSLGGTNTEAFF. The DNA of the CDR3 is TGCGCCAGCAGCTTGGGAGGTACGAACACTGAAGCTTTCTTT.

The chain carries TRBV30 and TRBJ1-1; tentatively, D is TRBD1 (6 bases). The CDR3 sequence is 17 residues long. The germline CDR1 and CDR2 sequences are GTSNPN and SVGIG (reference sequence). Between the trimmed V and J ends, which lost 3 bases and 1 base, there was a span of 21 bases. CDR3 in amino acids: CAWSPRGQGVGNTEAFF. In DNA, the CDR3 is TGTGCCTGGAGCCCCAGGGGACAAGGGGTGGGGAACACTGAAGCTTTCTTT.

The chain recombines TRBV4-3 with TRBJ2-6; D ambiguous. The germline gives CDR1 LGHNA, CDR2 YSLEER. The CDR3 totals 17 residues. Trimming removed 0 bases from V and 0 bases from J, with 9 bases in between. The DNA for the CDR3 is TGCGCCAGCAGCCAAGAAGTAACACCCTCTGGGGCCAACGTCCTGACTTTC. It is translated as CASSQEVTPSGANVLTF.

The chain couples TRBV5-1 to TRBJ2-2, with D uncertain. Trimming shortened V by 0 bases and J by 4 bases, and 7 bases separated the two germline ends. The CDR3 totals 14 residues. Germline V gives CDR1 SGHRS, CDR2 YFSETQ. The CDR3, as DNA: TGCGCCAGCAGCTTGGAGCAACGCACCGGGGAGCTGTTTTTT. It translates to CASSLEQRTGELFF.

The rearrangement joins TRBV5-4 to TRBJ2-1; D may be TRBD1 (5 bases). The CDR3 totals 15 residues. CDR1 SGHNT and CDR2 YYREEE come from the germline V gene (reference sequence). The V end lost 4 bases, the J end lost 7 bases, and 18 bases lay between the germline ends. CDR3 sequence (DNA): TGTGCCAGCAGCCCTCGACAGAACCCGAGGAATGAGCAGTTCTTC. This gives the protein CASSPRQNPRNEQFF.

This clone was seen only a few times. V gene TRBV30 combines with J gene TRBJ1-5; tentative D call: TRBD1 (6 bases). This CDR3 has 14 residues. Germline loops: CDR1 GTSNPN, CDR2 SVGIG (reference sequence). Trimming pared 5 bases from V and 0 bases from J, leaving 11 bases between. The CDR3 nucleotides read TGTGCCTGGGGGACACCTTATAGCAATCAGCCCCAGCATTTT. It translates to CAWGTPYSNQPQHF.

CDR3: CASSLDRGFEAFF. In DNA, the CDR3 is TGTGCCAGCAGCTTAGACAGGGGGTTTGAAGCTTTCTTT. The chain links TRBV7-9 to TRBJ1-1; TRBD1 matches at 8 bases. V shed 1 base and J 7 bases; nucleotides not matched to a gene: 2. The CDR3 length is 13 residues. The V gene's germline CDR1 is SEHNR and CDR2 FQNEAQ (reference sequence). Drawing the rest from reference TRBV7-9 and TRBJ1-1, the complete variable domain is DTGVSQNPRHKITKRGQNVTFRCDPISEHNRLYWYRQTLGQGPEFLTYFQNEAQLEKSRLLSDRFSAERPKGSFSTLEIQRTEQGDSAMYLCASSLDRGFEAFFGQGTRLTVV.

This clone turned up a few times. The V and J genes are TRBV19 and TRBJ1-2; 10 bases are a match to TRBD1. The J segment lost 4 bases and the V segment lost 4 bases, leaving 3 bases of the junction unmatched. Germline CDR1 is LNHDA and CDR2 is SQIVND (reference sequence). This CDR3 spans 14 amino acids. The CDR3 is CASSRRQGAYGYTF. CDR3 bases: TGTGCCAGTAGTAGAAGACAGGGGGCCTATGGCTACACCTTC. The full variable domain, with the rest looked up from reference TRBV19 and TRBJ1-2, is DGGITQSPKYLFRKEGQNVTLSCEQNLNHDAMYWYRQDPGQGLRLIYYSQIVNDFQKGDIAEGYSVSREKKESFPLTVTSAQKNPTAFYLCASSRRQGAYGYTFGSGTRLTVV.

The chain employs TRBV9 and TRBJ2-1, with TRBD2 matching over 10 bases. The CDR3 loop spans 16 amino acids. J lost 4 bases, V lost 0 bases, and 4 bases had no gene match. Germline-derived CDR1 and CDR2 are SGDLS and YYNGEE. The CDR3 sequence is CASSVDVAGGYNEQFF. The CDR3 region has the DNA TGTGCCAGCAGCGTAGATGTAGCGGGGGGTTACAATGAGCAGTTCTTC.

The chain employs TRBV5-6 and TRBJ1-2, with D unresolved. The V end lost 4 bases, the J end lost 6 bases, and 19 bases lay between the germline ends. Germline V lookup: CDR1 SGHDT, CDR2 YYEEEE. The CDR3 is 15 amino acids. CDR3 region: CASSPIQTPAHGYTF. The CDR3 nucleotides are TGTGCCAGCAGCCCGATCCAGACACCCGCTCATGGCTACACCTTC. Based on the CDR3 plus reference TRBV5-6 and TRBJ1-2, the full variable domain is DAGVTQSPTHLIKTRGQQVTLRCSPKSGHDTVSWYQQALGQGPQFIFQYYEEEERQRGNFPDRFSGHQFPNYSSELNVNALLLGDSALYLCASSPIQTPAHGYTFGSGTRLTVV.

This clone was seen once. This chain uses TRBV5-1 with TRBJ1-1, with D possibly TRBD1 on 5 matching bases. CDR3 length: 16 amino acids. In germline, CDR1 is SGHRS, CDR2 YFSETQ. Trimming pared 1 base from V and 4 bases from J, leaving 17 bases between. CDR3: CASSLRRGKRGTEAFF. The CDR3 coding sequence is TGCGCCAGCAGCTTGAGAAGGGGTAAAAGGGGCACTGAAGCTTTCTTT.

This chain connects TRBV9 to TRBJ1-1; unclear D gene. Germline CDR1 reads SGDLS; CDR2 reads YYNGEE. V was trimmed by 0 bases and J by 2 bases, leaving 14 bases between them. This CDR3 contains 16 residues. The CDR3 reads CASSVEQTSPNTEAFF. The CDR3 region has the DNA TGTGCCAGCAGCGTAGAGCAGACTAGTCCCAACACTGAAGCTTTCTTT.

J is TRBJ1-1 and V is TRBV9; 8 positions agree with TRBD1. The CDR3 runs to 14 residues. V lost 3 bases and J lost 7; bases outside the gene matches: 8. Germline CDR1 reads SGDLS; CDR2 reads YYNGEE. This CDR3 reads CASSALPGTGEAFF. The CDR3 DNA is TGTGCCAGCAGCGCCTTACCAGGGACAGGTGAAGCTTTCTTT.

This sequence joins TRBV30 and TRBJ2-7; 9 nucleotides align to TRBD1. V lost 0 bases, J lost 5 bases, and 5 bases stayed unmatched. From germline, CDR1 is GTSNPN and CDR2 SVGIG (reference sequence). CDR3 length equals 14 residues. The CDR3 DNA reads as TGTGCCTGGAGTGTTCACAGGGGGCGCGACGAGCAGTACTTC. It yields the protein CAWSVHRGRDEQYF.

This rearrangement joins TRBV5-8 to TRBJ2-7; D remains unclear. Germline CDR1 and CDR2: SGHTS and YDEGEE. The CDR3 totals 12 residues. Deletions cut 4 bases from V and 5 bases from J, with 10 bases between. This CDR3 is CASSPLTDEQYF. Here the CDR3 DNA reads TGTGCCAGCAGCCCTTTGACTGACGAGCAGTACTTC.

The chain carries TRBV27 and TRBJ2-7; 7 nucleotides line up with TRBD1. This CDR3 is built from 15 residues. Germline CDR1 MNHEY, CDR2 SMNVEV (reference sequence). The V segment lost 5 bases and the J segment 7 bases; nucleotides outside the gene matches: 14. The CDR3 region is CASSQQNTGVGEQYF. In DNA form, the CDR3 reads TGTGCCAGCAGTCAGCAAAACACAGGGGTCGGGGAGCAGTACTTC.

The CDR3 is CASKRGGITDTQYF. CDR3 nucleotides: TGTGCCAGCAAAAGGGGGGGGATTACAGATACGCAGTATTTT. The chain has TRBV7-2 and TRBJ2-3; the D gene is possibly TRBD2 (7 bases). Germline V CDR1 and CDR2: SGHTA, FQGNSA. The CDR3 spans 14 residues. The V and J ends lost 7 bases and 3 bases respectively, with 14 bases between them.

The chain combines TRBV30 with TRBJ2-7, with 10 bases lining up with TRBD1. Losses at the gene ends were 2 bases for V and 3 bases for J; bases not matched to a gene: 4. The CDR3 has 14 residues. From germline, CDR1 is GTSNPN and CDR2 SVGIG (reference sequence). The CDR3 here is CAWSRRDRGYEQYF. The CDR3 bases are TGTGCCTGGAGTAGGAGGGACAGGGGCTACGAGCAGTACTTC.